A selection of T cell receptor beta chains follows, all from one sample in a study of shared clonotypes between healthy human individuals. Only in-frame clones appear in the TCRdb table, and some are missing; sequencing was by immunoSEQ multiplex PCR. The top ten hold under 0.45% of the sample, which has under 1,900,000 clones, 98% seen once. Sequences were obtained from naive CD4+ T cells sorted from blood. The origin of the receptors is a young man in good health. The CDR3 runs from the conserved cysteine through the conserved F or W. D genes are given only for firm matches. Where a row states a size, it is once, few, many or the class of an expanded clone; other rows omit it.

clone_size: -; v_call: TRBV6-5; j_call: TRBJ2-3; d_call: -; cdr3_aa: CASSSTGSTDTQYF; cdr3_nt: TGTGCCAGCAGTTCTACAGGGAGCACAGATACGCAGTATTTT
clone_size: -; v_call: TRBV7-8; j_call: TRBJ2-1; d_call: -; cdr3_aa: CASSIREPSYNEQFF; cdr3_nt: TGTGCCAGCAGCATCCGGGAGCCGTCCTACAATGAGCAGTTCTTC
clone_size: -; v_call: TRBV5-1; j_call: TRBJ2-1; d_call: -; cdr3_aa: CASLEGVTNEQFF; cdr3_nt: TGCGCCAGCTTGGAGGGTGTTACCAATGAGCAGTTCTTC
clone_size: -; v_call: TRBV7-8; j_call: TRBJ2-2; d_call: TRBD2; cdr3_aa: CASRRLAGDSGELFF; cdr3_nt: TGTGCCAGCAGAAGACTAGCGGGAGATTCCGGGGAGCTGTTTTTT
clone_size: -; v_call: TRBV6-5; j_call: TRBJ2-3; d_call: -; cdr3_aa: CASSYSRQGSDTQYF; cdr3_nt: TGTGCCAGCAGTTACTCGCGTCAGGGGTCAGATACGCAGTATTTT
clone_size: -; v_call: TRBV7-6; j_call: TRBJ1-3; d_call: TRBD1; cdr3_aa: CASSSTGAGNTIYF; cdr3_nt: TGTGCCAGCAGCTCGACAGGGGCAGGAAACACCATATATTTT
clone_size: -; v_call: TRBV28; j_call: TRBJ2-4; d_call: -; cdr3_aa: CASSLSANIQYF; cdr3_nt: TGTGCCAGCAGTTTAAGTGCAAACATTCAGTACTTC
clone_size: once; v_call: TRBV7-9; j_call: TRBJ2-7; d_call: TRBD1; cdr3_aa: CASSVYTGTGVSYEQYF; cdr3_nt: TGTGCCAGCAGCGTTTACACCGGGACAGGGGTCAGTTACGAGCAGTACTTC
clone_size: -; v_call: TRBV30; j_call: TRBJ2-3; d_call: TRBD1; cdr3_aa: CAWSVRDRETDTQYF; cdr3_nt: TGTGCCTGGAGTGTTCGGGACAGGGAAACAGATACGCAGTATTTT
clone_size: -; v_call: TRBV20-1; j_call: TRBJ2-7; d_call: TRBD2; cdr3_aa: CSVQTSIEQYF; cdr3_nt: TGCAGTGTCCAGACTAGCATCGAGCAGTACTTC